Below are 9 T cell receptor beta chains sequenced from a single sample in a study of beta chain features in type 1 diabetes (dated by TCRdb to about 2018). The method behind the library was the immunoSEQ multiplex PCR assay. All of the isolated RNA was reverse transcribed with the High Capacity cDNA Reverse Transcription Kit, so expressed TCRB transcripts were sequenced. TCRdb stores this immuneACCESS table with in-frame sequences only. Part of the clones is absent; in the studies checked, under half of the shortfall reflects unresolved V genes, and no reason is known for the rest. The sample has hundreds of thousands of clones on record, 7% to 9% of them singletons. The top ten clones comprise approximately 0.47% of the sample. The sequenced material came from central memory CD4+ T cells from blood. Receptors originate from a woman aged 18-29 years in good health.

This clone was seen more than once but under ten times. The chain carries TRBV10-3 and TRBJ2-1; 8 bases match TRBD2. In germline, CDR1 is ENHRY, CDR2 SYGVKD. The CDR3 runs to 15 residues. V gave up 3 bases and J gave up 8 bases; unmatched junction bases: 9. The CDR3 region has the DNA TGTGCCATCAGTGACCCCGGGGGACTAGAAGATGAGCAGTTCTTC. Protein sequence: CAISDPGGLEDEQFF.

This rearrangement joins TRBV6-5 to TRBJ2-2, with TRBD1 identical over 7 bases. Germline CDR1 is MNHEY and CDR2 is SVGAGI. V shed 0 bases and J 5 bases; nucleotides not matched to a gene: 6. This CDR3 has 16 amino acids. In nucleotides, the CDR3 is TGTGCCAGCAGTTACTCAAGGACAGGTGTGACCGGGGAGCTGTTTTTT. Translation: CASSYSRTGVTGELFF.

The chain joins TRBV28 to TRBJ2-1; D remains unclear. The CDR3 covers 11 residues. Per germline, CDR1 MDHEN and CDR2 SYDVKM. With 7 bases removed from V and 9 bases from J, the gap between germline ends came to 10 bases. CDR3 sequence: CASMSFGEQFF. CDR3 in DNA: TGTGCCAGCATGAGTTTCGGTGAGCAGTTCTTC.

CDR3 protein: CASSLPGGTGELFF. The CDR3 DNA reads TGTGCCAGCAGCCTTCCGGGAGGCACCGGGGAGCTGTTTTTT. The chain has TRBV4-2 and TRBJ2-2; 7 positions match TRBD2. There are 14 residues in the CDR3. Germline values: CDR1 LGHNA, CDR2 YNFKEQ. Trimming removed 4 bases from V and 4 bases from J; junction bases left unmatched: 3.

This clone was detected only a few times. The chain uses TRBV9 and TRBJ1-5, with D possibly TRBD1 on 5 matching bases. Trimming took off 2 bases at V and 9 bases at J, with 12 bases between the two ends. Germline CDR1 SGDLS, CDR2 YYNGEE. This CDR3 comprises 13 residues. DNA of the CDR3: TGTGCCAGCAGCGTTGACAGCACACGGCCCCAGCATTTT. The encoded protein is CASSVDSTRPQHF.

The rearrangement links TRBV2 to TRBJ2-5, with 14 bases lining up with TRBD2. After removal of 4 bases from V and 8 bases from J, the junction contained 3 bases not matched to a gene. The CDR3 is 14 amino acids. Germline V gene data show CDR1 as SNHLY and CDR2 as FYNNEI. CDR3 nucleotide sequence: TGTGCCAGCAGTGGGACTAGCGGGGGGCCCACCCAGTACTTC. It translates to CASSGTSGGPTQYF. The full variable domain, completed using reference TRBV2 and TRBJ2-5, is EPEVTQTPSHQVTQMGQEVILRCVPISNHLYFYWYRQILGQKVEFLVSFYNNEISEKSEIFDDQFSVERPDGSNFTLKIRSTKLEDSAMYFCASSGTSGGPTQYFGPGTRLLVL.

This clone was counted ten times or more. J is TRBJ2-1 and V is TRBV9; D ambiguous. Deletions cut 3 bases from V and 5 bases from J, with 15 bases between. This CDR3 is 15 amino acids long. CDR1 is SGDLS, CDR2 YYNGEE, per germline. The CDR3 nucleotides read TGTGCCAGCAGCGGCACGGCCACAGATAACAATGAGCAGTTCTTC. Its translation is CASSGTATDNNEQFF.

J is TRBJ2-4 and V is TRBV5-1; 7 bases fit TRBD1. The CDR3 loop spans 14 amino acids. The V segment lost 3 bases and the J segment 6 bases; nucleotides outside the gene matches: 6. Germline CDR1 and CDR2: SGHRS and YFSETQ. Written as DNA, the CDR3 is TGCGCCAGCAGCTCTAGACAGGGTGGAAACATTCAGTACTTC. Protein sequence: CASSSRQGGNIQYF. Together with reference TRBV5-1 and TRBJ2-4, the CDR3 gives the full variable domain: KAGVTQTPRYLIKTRGQQVTLSCSPISGHRSVSWYQQTPGQGLQFLFEYFSETQRNKGNFPGRFSGRQFSNSRSEMNVSTLELGDSALYLCASSSRQGGNIQYFGAGTRLSVL.

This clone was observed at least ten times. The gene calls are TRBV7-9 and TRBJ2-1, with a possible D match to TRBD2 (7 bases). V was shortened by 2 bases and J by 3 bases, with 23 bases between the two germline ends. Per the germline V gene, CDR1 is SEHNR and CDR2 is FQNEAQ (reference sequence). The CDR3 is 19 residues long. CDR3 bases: TGTGCCAGCAGCTTATATAAGGACAGCGGGACGAGTCGCTACAATGAGCAGTTCTTC. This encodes CASSLYKDSGTSRYNEQFF.